The 7 T cell receptor beta chains listed next were all sequenced from one sample in a study of siplizumab effects on memory and regulatory T cells. Generated by immunoSEQ multiplex PCR, the TCRdb table keeps only in-frame clones and is missing some. The sample has 75,000 to 100,000 clones, 94% seen once. Sequenced input: non-Treg CD4+ T cells sorted from blood. Every receptor here comes from a human donor in good health.

The V and J genes are TRBV29-1 and TRBJ2-2, with D unclear. The CDR3 totals 15 residues. Germline CDR1 and CDR2: SQVTM and ANQGSEA. V was trimmed by 5 bases and J by 6 bases, leaving 19 bases between them. CDR3 sequence: CSVRLVDRQAGELFF. Here the CDR3 DNA reads TGCAGCGTTAGGTTGGTTGATAGACAAGCCGGGGAGCTGTTTTTT.

This chain connects TRBV4-2 to TRBJ2-4, with 8 bases fitting TRBD2. Germline CDR1 LGHNA, CDR2 YNFKEQ. The CDR3 is 16 residues long. Germline trimming cut 0 bases from V and 6 bases from J; bases unmatched to any gene: 7. This CDR3 is CASSQEGSGTGNIQYF. CDR3 nucleotides: TGTGCCAGCAGCCAAGAGGGTAGCGGGACGGGAAACATTCAGTACTTC.

V gene TRBV9 combines with J gene TRBJ1-1, with D hard to call. The CDR3 covers 13 residues. V was shortened by 2 bases and J by 0 bases, with 5 bases between the two germline ends. In germline, CDR1 is SGDLS, CDR2 YYNGEE. The CDR3 DNA is TGTGCCAGCAGCGTCAAGATGAACACTGAAGCTTTCTTT. Encoded protein: CASSVKMNTEAFF.

The rearrangement uses TRBV21-1 and TRBJ1-2. TRBV21-1 constitutes a pseudogene. The CDR3 runs to 16 residues. The DNA for the CDR3 is TGTGCCAGCAGCAAAGTGGGCGGGGGGCGGCTCTATGGCTACACCTTC. Its protein product is CASSKVGGGRLYGYTF.

V is TRBV11-3 and J is TRBJ2-2; D call uncertain. Trimming removed 6 bases at V and 7 bases at J, with 12 bases between. The CDR3 is 13 residues long. Germline V lookup: CDR1 SGHNT, CDR2 YENEEA. The chain's CDR3 is CASSVGMNGELFF. The DNA of the CDR3 is TGTGCCAGCAGTGTTGGAATGAACGGGGAGCTGTTTTTT.

This rearrangement joins TRBV7-9 to TRBJ1-2, with a possible D match to TRBD1 (5 bases). There are 14 residues in the CDR3. CDR1 is SEHNR and CDR2 is FQNEAQ in the germline V gene (reference sequence). Trimming shortened V by 1 base and J by 2 bases, and 8 bases separated the two germline ends. This CDR3 reads CASSLDRTNYGYTF. The DNA of the CDR3 is TGTGCCAGCAGCTTAGATAGGACAAACTATGGCTACACCTTC.

V is TRBV5-4 and J is TRBJ2-1; D gene unclear. V gave up 0 bases and J gave up 0 bases, with 10 bases separating them. The CDR3 loop spans 16 amino acids. Per germline, CDR1 SGHNT and CDR2 YYREEE (reference sequence). The CDR3 coding sequence is TGTGCCAGCAGCTTGGCAGGTGAGAGCTCCTACAATGAGCAGTTCTTC. Its translation is CASSLAGESSYNEQFF.